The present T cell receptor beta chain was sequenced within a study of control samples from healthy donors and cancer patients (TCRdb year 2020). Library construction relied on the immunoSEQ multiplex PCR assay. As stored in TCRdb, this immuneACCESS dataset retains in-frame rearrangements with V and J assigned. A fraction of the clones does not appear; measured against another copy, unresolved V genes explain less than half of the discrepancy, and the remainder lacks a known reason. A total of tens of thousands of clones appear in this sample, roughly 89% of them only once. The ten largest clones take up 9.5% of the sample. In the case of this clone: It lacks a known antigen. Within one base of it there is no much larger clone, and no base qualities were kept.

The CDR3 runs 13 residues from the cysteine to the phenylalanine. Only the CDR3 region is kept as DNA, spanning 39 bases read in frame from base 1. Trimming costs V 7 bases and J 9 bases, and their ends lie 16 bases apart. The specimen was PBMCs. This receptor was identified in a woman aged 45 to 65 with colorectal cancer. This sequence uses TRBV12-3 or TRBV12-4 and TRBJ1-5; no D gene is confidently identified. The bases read TGTGCCAGCACTATGGGCGGGAAGCGGCCCCAGCATTTT. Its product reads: CASTMGGKRPQHF.